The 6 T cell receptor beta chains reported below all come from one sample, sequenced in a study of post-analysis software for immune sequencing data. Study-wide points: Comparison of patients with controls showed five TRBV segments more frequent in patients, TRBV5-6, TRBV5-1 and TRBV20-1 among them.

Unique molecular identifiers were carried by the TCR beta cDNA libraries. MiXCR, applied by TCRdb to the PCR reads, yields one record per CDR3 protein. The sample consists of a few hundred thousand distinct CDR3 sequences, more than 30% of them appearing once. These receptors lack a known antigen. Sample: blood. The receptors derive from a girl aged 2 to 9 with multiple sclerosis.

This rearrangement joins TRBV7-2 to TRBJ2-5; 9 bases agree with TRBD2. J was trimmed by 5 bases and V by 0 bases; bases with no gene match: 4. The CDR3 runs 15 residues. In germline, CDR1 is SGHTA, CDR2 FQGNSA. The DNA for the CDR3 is TGTGCCAGCAGCTTAGCGTCTAGCGGGATTGAGACCCAGTACTTC. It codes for CASSLASSGIETQYF.

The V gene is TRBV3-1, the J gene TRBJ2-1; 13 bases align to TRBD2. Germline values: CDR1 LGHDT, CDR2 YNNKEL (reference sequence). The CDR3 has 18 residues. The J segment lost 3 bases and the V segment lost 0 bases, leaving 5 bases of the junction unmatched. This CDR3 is CASSQDRTSGSDYNEQFF. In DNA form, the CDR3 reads TGTGCCAGCAGCCAAGACAGGACTAGCGGGAGTGACTACAATGAGCAGTTCTTC.

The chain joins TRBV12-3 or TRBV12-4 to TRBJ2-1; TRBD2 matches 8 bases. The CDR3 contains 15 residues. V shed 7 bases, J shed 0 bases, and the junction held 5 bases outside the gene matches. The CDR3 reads CASIVAGSSYNEQFF. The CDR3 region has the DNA TGTGCCAGCATCGTAGCGGGGTCCTCCTACAATGAGCAGTTCTTC.

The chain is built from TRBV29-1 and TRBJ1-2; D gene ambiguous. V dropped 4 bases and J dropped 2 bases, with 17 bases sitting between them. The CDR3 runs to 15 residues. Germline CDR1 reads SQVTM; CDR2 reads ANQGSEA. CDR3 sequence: CSVVGRKPPNYGYTF. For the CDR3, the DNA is TGCAGCGTTGTAGGAAGGAAGCCTCCAAACTATGGCTACACCTTC.

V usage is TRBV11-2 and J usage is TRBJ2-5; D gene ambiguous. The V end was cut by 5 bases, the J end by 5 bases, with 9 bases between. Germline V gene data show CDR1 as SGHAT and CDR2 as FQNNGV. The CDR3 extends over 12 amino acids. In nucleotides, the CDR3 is TGTGCCAGCAGCCAGGAGTTGGAGACCCAGTACTTC. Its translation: CASSQELETQYF.

CDR3 in DNA: TGTGCCAGCAGCCCCCGACCGGGGACAGCCTATGGCTACACCTTC. This sequence encodes CASSPRPGTAYGYTF. This chain connects TRBV7-2 to TRBJ1-2, with TRBD1 matching 7 bases. Unmatched junction bases numbered 10, after V lost 5 bases and J lost 4 bases. This CDR3 has 15 amino acids. CDR1 is SGHTA and CDR2 is FQGNSA in the germline V gene. The full variable domain, its missing parts supplied by reference TRBV7-2 and TRBJ1-2, is GAGVSQSPSNKVTEKGKDVELRCDPISGHTALYWYRQSLGQGLEFLIYFQGNSAPDKSGLPSDRFSAERTGGSVSTLTIQRTQQEDSAVYLCASSPRPGTAYGYTFGSGTRLTVV.